This is a list of T cell receptor beta chains from one sample in a study of blood T cells in healthy people across ages. TCRdb reprocessed the 5' RACE reads with MiXCR, giving one entry per CDR3 protein. This table has some 930,000 distinct CDR3 sequences, 25% to 35% appearing once. These records were also assigned to another study, of T cells of mothers and their children.

Sequenced input: blood. All receptors come from a woman in her forties in good health. Each CDR3 is given with its conserved first and last residue. D genes are given only for firm matches. Size is stated for part of the rows, as once, few or many counts, or as a class when the clone is expanded.

CASSLGQSSHNEQFF,TGCGCCAGCAGCCTGGGACAGAGCTCCCACAATGAGCAGTTCTTC,few,TRBJ2-1,TRBV5-1,TRBD1
CASSGGTAPYERYF,TGTGCCAGCAGCGGCGGGACAGCCCCCTACGAGCGGTACTTC,.,TRBJ2-7,TRBV11-2,.
CASSLGDRGPQETQYF,TGTGCCAGCAGTTTAGGTGACAGGGGACCCCAAGAGACCCAGTACTTC,few,TRBJ2-5,TRBV27,TRBD1
CASRGGASEQYF,TGTGCCAGTAGGGGAGGGGCATCCGAGCAGTACTTC,once,TRBJ2-7,TRBV19,TRBD2
CASSLNAGTEAFF,TGTGCCAGCAGCCTGAACGCGGGGACTGAAGCTTTCTTT,few,TRBJ1-1,TRBV5-5,.
CSARDTLPGKRREQYF,TGCAGTGCTAGAGATACCCTCCCGGGTAAGCGGAGGGAGCAGTACTTC,many,TRBJ2-5,TRBV20-1,.
CASSRRQGLQSYNEQFF,TGTGCCAGCAGCCGGCGACAGGGCCTACAGTCCTACAATGAGCAGTTCTTC,.,TRBJ2-1,TRBV14,TRBD1
CSASYRHYGYTF,TGCAGTGCTAGTTACCGGCACTATGGCTACACCTTC,many,TRBJ1-2,TRBV20-1,.
CSVSTGPQVYNEQFF,TGCAGCGTCTCCACCGGGCCTCAGGTTTACAATGAGCAGTTCTTC,many,TRBJ2-1,TRBV29-1,.
CASSTTYSGYGYTF,TGTGCCAGCAGTACTACCTACAGTGGATATGGCTACACCTTC,.,TRBJ1-2,TRBV12-3/TRBV12-4,.
CASSFSDVAGKQYF,TGTGCCAGCAGCTTTTCGGACGTAGCTGGGAAGCAGTACTTC,many,TRBJ2-7,TRBV11-2,.
CASSFKVKGQLQETQYF,TGCGCCAGCAGCTTTAAGGTTAAGGGACAGCTACAAGAGACCCAGTACTTC,many,TRBJ2-5,TRBV5-1,TRBD1
CATSDPRTGTNTGELFF,TGTGCCACCAGTGACCCTAGGACAGGAACGAACACCGGGGAGCTGTTTTTT,.,TRBJ2-2,TRBV24-1,TRBD1
CASSQGHPSTDTQYF,TGTGCCAGCAGTCAGGGACATCCAAGCACAGATACGCAGTATTTT,.,TRBJ2-3,TRBV6-5,.
CASRRGQAEAFF,TGTGCCAGCAGACGCGGACAGGCTGAAGCTTTCTTT,once,TRBJ1-1,TRBV3-1,TRBD1